These 32 T cell receptor beta chains were all obtained from the same sample, sequenced in a study of T cells in Graves' hyperthyroidism and ophthalmopathy. The investigators amplified TCR beta CDR3 regions from RNA transcripts. HTBI primers were used for first-round RT-PCR of the TCR CDR3. Each CDR3 protein gets one entry after TCRdb re-called the multiplex PCR reads with MiXCR. Of 700,000 or so distinct CDR3 sequences detected, about 16% appear once; the ten largest clones hold roughly 8%. What was sequenced was blood. The receptors stem from a man in his late teens or twenties with Graves' hyperthyroidism.

There are a few counts of this clonotype. The genes are TRBV19 and TRBJ2-7; TRBD2 agrees at 15 bases. Per the germline V gene, CDR1 is LNHDA and CDR2 is SQIVND (reference sequence). The CDR3 runs to 17 residues. With V trimmed by 3 bases and J by 0 bases, 3 bases remained unmatched. DNA for the CDR3: TGTGCCAGTAGTATTGGACTAGCGGGAGGGCCCTCCTACGAGCAGTACTTC. Encoded protein: CASSIGLAGGPSYEQYF.

In its sample, this clonotype was seen a few times. The chain links TRBV5-1 to TRBJ1-1, with 7 bases fitting TRBD1. V was pared by 4 bases and J by 0 bases, with 9 bases of the junction left unmatched. The CDR3 is 16 residues long. Germline values: CDR1 SGHRS, CDR2 YFSETQ. The CDR3 sequence: CASSLFTGTVNTEAFF. The CDR3 DNA reads as TGCGCCAGCAGCCTCTTTACCGGGACAGTGAACACTGAAGCTTTCTTT.

This clonotype came up many times. The chain combines TRBV7-2 with TRBJ2-1, with a tentative D call TRBD1 (5 bases). CDR1 and CDR2 from the germline V gene are SGHTA and FQGNSA. V was clipped by 1 base and J by 8 bases, with 12 bases between them. The CDR3 loop spans 14 amino acids. This CDR3 reads CASSLGPLGDEQFF. The DNA of the CDR3 is TGTGCCAGCAGCTTAGGCCCTCTAGGGGATGAGCAGTTCTTC. The whole variable domain, remainder taken from reference TRBV7-2 and TRBJ2-1, is GAGVSQSPSNKVTEKGKDVELRCDPISGHTALYWYRQSLGQGLEFLIYFQGNSAPDKSGLPSDRFSAERTGGSVSTLTIQRTQQEDSAVYLCASSLGPLGDEQFFGPGTRLTVL.

This clonotype was detected ten times or more. The chain uses TRBV18 and TRBJ2-4; a possible D gene is TRBD1 (6 bases). Germline CDR1 reads KGHSH; CDR2 reads LQKENI. Deletions cut 0 bases from V and 8 bases from J, with 17 bases between. The CDR3 length is 16 residues. The CDR3 protein is CASSPPIGQGTDIQYF. CDR3 sequence (DNA): TGTGCCAGCTCACCACCAATAGGCCAGGGGACGGACATTCAGTACTTC.

The V gene is TRBV6-2 or TRBV6-3, the J gene TRBJ2-1, with 9 bases identical to TRBD2. Germline V gene lookup returns CDR1 MNHEY and CDR2 SVGEGT. The junction had 13 bases not matched to a gene; V was cut back by 5 bases and J by 8 bases. The CDR3 spans 16 residues. The CDR3 nucleotides read TGTGCCAGCAGTCTCGCGGCTAGCGGGATTGGGGATGAGCAGTTCTTC. This codes for CASSLAASGIGDEQFF.

This clonotype was detected a few times. The chain is built from TRBV4-1 and TRBJ2-2; maybe TRBD2 (7 bases). The germline CDR1 and CDR2 sequences are MGHRA and YSYEKL. CDR3 length: 16 residues. V lost 2 bases, J lost 0 bases, and 10 bases lay in between. The CDR3 loop is CASSQFGGPNTGELFF. In DNA, the CDR3 is TGCGCCAGCAGCCAATTCGGGGGGCCGAACACCGGGGAGCTGTTTTTT.

The sample holds many counts of this clonotype. V usage is TRBV2 and J usage is TRBJ1-1; 7 nucleotides match TRBD1. This CDR3 has 13 amino acids. The germline V gene has CDR1 SNHLY and CDR2 FYNNEI. V trimming: 6 bases; J trimming: 1 base; junction bases outside the gene matches: 2. The CDR3 region has the DNA TGTGCCAGCAGACAGGGGCCGAACACTGAAGCTTTCTTT. It codes for CASRQGPNTEAFF.

This clonotype was counted ten times or more. This chain connects TRBV6-2 or TRBV6-3 to TRBJ2-1, with D possibly TRBD2 on 5 matching bases. This CDR3 has 13 amino acids. Trimming cost V 6 bases and J 10 bases, with 16 bases left between them. Looked up from germline, CDR1 is MNHEY and CDR2 is SVGEGT. DNA for the CDR3: TGTGCCAGCAGCCCCGAGCGGAATTTGGAGCAGTTCTTC. It specifies CASSPERNLEQFF.

The chain uses TRBV5-1 and TRBJ1-4, with D uncertain. This CDR3 is 14 amino acids long. V was cut by 4 bases and J by 6 bases, with 13 bases left in between. CDR1 and CDR2 (germline): SGHRS, YFSETQ. The CDR3 spells CASSRGELDEKLFF. For the CDR3, the DNA is TGCGCCAGCAGCCGCGGGGAGTTGGATGAAAAACTGTTTTTT.

This chain links TRBV18 with TRBJ2-1; D perhaps matches TRBD2 (6 bases). The V end was cut by 0 bases, the J end by 5 bases, with 17 bases between. The CDR3 totals 17 residues. CDR1 and CDR2 from the germline V gene are KGHSH and LQKENI. Written as DNA, the CDR3 is TGTGCCAGCTCACCACCTTTGGGGAGCGGGCGGGACAATGAGCAGTTCTTC. It is translated as CASSPPLGSGRDNEQFF.

V is TRBV20-1 and J is TRBJ1-3; D perhaps matches TRBD1 (6 bases). Germline-derived CDR1 and CDR2 are DFQATT and SNEGSKA (reference sequence). The CDR3 extends over 13 amino acids. Trimming removed 2 bases from V and 4 bases from J, with 9 bases in between. The CDR3 DNA sequence: TGCAGTGCTAGAAACAGGGCGGGAAACACCATATATTTT. It is translated as CSARNRAGNTIYF.

This clonotype was seen at least ten times. The chain combines TRBV30 with TRBJ2-3, with D unresolved. This CDR3 is built from 14 residues. Per germline, CDR1 GTSNPN and CDR2 SVGIG (reference sequence). Trimming removed 4 bases at V and 1 base at J, with 12 bases between. CDR3 loop: CAWTYLTGTDTQYF. The CDR3 region has the DNA TGTGCCTGGACCTACCTTACAGGCACAGATACGCAGTATTTT.

Of note for this clonotype: This clone may be a read error of a much larger clone one base away. CDR3 in DNA: TGTGCCAGCAGTGACGTTACAGGTCCAAGCTCCTACGAGCAGTACTTC. This translates into CASSDVTGPSSYEQYF. The gene calls are TRBV27 and TRBJ2-7; the D gene is possibly TRBD1 (5 bases). This CDR3 is built from 16 residues. Per germline, CDR1 MNHEY and CDR2 SMNVEV (reference sequence). V was clipped by 5 bases and J by 0 bases, with 17 bases between them.

This clonotype was recorded many times. V usage is TRBV3-1 and J usage is TRBJ2-7; 7 bases map to TRBD2. In germline, CDR1 is LGHDT, CDR2 YNNKEL (reference sequence). Trimming cost V 1 base and J 4 bases; bases outside gene matches: 4. CDR3 length: 14 amino acids. This CDR3 is CASSQGEGLYEQYF. The CDR3 bases are TGTGCCAGCAGCCAAGGGGAGGGCCTTTACGAGCAGTACTTC.

This clonotype was seen many times. The CDR3, as DNA: TGTGCCAGCAGTCGCGTCCCGGGGCATGAGCAGTTCTTC. It specifies CASSRVPGHEQFF. The chain joins TRBV6-2 or TRBV6-3 to TRBJ2-1, with D perhaps given as TRBD1 or TRBD2 (5 bases each). This CDR3 region has 13 residues. The germline V and J ends were trimmed by 5 bases and 8 bases, with 13 bases remaining between them. Looked up from germline, CDR1 is MNHEY and CDR2 is SVGEGT.

The V and J genes are TRBV11-3 and TRBJ2-1, with D tentatively TRBD1 (6 bases). The CDR3 is made up of 16 amino acids. Deletions cut 5 bases from V and 4 bases from J, with 18 bases between. Germline V gene lookup returns CDR1 SGHNT and CDR2 YENEEA. This CDR3 is CASSDNRVISYNEQFF. DNA of the CDR3: TGTGCCAGCAGCGATAACAGGGTTATTTCGTACAATGAGCAGTTCTTC.

The gene calls are TRBV4-1 and TRBJ2-1; unclear D gene. The ends were cut back, 5 bases at V and 8 bases at J, with 10 bases in the middle. The CDR3 contains 12 residues. The germline CDR1 and CDR2 sequences are MGHRA and YSYEKL. CDR3 region: CASSYQGDEQFF. As DNA, the CDR3 is TGCGCCAGCAGCTACCAAGGCGATGAGCAGTTCTTC.

This clonotype has ten or more counts. This chain links TRBV12-3 or TRBV12-4 with TRBJ2-1; D remains ambiguous. The CDR3 spans 16 residues. Trimming removed 5 bases at V and 1 base at J, with 15 bases between. CDR3 sequence reads: CASSPPGRPSYNEQFF. CDR3 DNA sequence: TGTGCCAGCAGTCCTCCCGGGCGGCCTTCCTACAATGAGCAGTTCTTC.

This clonotype was observed many times. J is TRBJ2-2 and V is TRBV30; D possibly corresponds to TRBD1 (7 bases). The germline V gene has CDR1 GTSNPN and CDR2 SVGIG (reference sequence). The CDR3 has 15 residues. Trimming took off 4 bases at V and 4 bases at J, with 16 bases between the two ends. This CDR3 reads CAWIWRGLGTGELFF. The DNA of the CDR3 is TGTGCCTGGATCTGGAGGGGGCTTGGCACCGGGGAGCTGTTTTTT.

A few counts support this clonotype. The rearrangement links TRBV7-9 to TRBJ1-1, with D tentatively TRBD1 (5 bases). The germline V gene has CDR1 SEHNR and CDR2 FQNEAQ (reference sequence). Trimming left V 1 base short and J 0 bases short, with 9 bases between. This CDR3 is built from 15 residues. CDR3 sequence: CASSLVLGVNTEAFF. For the CDR3, the DNA is TGTGCCAGCAGCTTAGTTTTGGGGGTGAACACTGAAGCTTTCTTT.

As regards this clonotype: A read error may explain this, as a much larger clone is one base away. The chain joins TRBV2 to TRBJ1-5, with D perhaps matching TRBD1 (5 bases). Trimming pared 6 bases from V and 7 bases from J, leaving 22 bases between. Germline CDR1 SNHLY, CDR2 FYNNEI. The CDR3 is 16 residues long. In DNA form, the CDR3 reads TGTGCCAGCAGGGGCGGCGGACACGCCCCGGGGCAGCCCCAGCATTTT. Its translation: CASRGGGHAPGQPQHF.

This clonotype was seen a few times. This chain joins TRBV4-1 and TRBJ2-3; TRBD1 matches 8 bases. The CDR3 runs to 15 residues. With V trimmed by 1 base and J by 5 bases, 5 bases remained unmatched. In germline, CDR1 is MGHRA, CDR2 YSYEKL. The CDR3 DNA reads as TGCGCCAGCAGCCAAGGGTACAGGGGGATAGATACGCAGTATTTT. Residues: CASSQGYRGIDTQYF.

This clonotype was counted at least ten times. The V call is TRBV7-9, the J call TRBJ2-7; 9 bases match TRBD1. The germline V gene has CDR1 SEHNR and CDR2 FQNEAQ (reference sequence). With V trimmed by 3 bases and J by 7 bases, 7 bases remained unmatched. The CDR3 has 14 residues. This chain's CDR3 is CASSFGQGSGEQYF. The DNA of the CDR3 is TGTGCCAGCAGCTTTGGACAGGGGAGCGGTGAGCAGTACTTC.

This chain connects TRBV27 to TRBJ2-1, with D perhaps TRBD2 (6 bases). This CDR3 is 16 amino acids long. Germline V gene lookup returns CDR1 MNHEY and CDR2 SMNVEV (reference sequence). V lost 8 bases to trimming and J lost 1 base, with 18 bases between them. This CDR3 is CASLMSGSGSYNEQFF. The CDR3 DNA reads TGTGCCAGCCTGATGAGTGGTAGCGGATCCTACAATGAGCAGTTCTTC.

This clonotype was counted ten times or more. V gene TRBV7-2 combines with J gene TRBJ1-1; TRBD1 agrees at 11 bases. Germline V CDR1 and CDR2: SGHTA, FQGNSA. The CDR3 covers 15 residues. Germline trimming cut 4 bases from V and 3 bases from J; bases unmatched to any gene: 4. CDR3 in amino acids: CASSSDRGQDTEAFF. For the CDR3, the DNA is TGTGCCAGCAGCTCGGACAGGGGGCAGGACACTGAAGCTTTCTTT. Complete variable domain (other parts from reference TRBV7-2 and TRBJ1-1): GAGVSQSPSNKVTEKGKDVELRCDPISGHTALYWYRQSLGQGLEFLIYFQGNSAPDKSGLPSDRFSAERTGGSVSTLTIQRTQQEDSAVYLCASSSDRGQDTEAFFGQGTRLTVV.

This clonotype was seen only a few times. The chain employs TRBV5-1 and TRBJ2-3; D is unclear. CDR3 size: 12 residues. Trimming took 5 bases from V and 0 from J, leaving 4 bases between them. Germline loops: CDR1 SGHRS, CDR2 YFSETQ. The CDR3 sequence: CASRFSTDTQYF. DNA of the CDR3: TGCGCCAGCAGATTTAGCACAGATACGCAGTATTTT.

This clonotype appeared a few times. The chain carries TRBV12-3 or TRBV12-4 and TRBJ1-5; D gene unclear. Trimming took off 5 bases at V and 3 bases at J, with 5 bases between the two ends. The CDR3 spans 12 residues. In DNA form, the CDR3 reads TGTGCCAGCAGTGGGAACAATCAGCCCCAGCATTTT. It translates to CASSGNNQPQHF.

There are a few counts of this clonotype. This rearrangement joins TRBV29-1 to TRBJ2-7; 7 nucleotides align to TRBD2. J lost 3 bases, V lost 5 bases, and 10 bases had no gene match. This CDR3 region has 14 residues. CDR1 is SQVTM, CDR2 ANQGSEA, per germline. CDR3 protein: CSVNSGTNYYEQYF. CDR3 nucleotide sequence: TGCAGCGTTAACTCCGGGACTAACTACTACGAGCAGTACTTC.

V and J are TRBV19 and TRBJ1-4; weak D call: TRBD1 (5 bases). The ends were cut back, 8 bases at V and 10 bases at J, with 23 bases in the middle. The CDR3 runs 15 residues. In germline, CDR1 is LNHDA, CDR2 SQIVND (reference sequence). The CDR3 sequence: CASREEGRTLGKLFF. CDR3 nucleotides: TGTGCCAGTCGCGAGGAGGGACGGACACTTGGAAAACTGTTTTTT.

This clonotype came up many times. The V and J genes are TRBV2 and TRBJ1-4, with 12 bases lining up with TRBD1. Germline V CDR1 and CDR2: SNHLY, FYNNEI. CDR3 size: 14 residues. V gave up 3 bases and J gave up 8 bases; unmatched junction bases: 1. The CDR3 region is CASSDGTGGEKLFF. The CDR3 DNA reads as TGTGCCAGCAGTGACGGGACAGGGGGCGAAAAACTGTTTTTT.

Many counts were recorded for this clonotype. V is TRBV7-3 and J is TRBJ2-1; 13 bases map to TRBD2. Germline CDR1 is SGHTA and CDR2 is FQGTGA. Germline trimming cut 6 bases from V and 6 bases from J; bases unmatched to any gene: 8. The CDR3 contains 16 residues. The CDR3 DNA is TGTGCCAGCAGTACTAGCGGGAGGGACGGGTTCAATGAGCAGTTCTTC. This translates into CASSTSGRDGFNEQFF. The whole variable domain, remainder taken from reference TRBV7-3 and TRBJ2-1, is GAGVSQTPSNKVTEKGKYVELRCDPISGHTALYWYRQSLGQGPEFLIYFQGTGAADDSGLPNDRFFAVRPEGSVSTLKIQRTERGDSAVYLCASSTSGRDGFNEQFFGPGTRLTVL.

With regard to this clonotype: A much larger clone is a single base away; this may be a read error. V and J are TRBV28 and TRBJ2-3; 8 nucleotides line up with TRBD2. Looked up from germline, CDR1 is MDHEN and CDR2 is SYDVKM. Trimming removed 5 bases from V and 7 bases from J; junction bases left unmatched: 17. The CDR3 extends over 17 amino acids. The CDR3 DNA sequence: TGTGCCAGCAGTACCGGACTAGCCCCCCTCCTACCTTATACGCAGTATTTT. This encodes CASSTGLAPLLPYTQYF.